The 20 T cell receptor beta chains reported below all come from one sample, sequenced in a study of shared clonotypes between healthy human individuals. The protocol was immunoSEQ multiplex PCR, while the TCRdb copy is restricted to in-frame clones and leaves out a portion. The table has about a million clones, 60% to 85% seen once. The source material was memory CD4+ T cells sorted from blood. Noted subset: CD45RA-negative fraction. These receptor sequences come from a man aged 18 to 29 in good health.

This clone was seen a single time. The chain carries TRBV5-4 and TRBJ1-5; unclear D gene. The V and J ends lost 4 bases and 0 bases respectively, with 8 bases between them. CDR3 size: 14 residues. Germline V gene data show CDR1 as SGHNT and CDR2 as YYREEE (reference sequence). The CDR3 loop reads CASSEGISNQPQHF. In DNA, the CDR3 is TGTGCCAGCAGCGAGGGTATTAGCAATCAGCCCCAGCATTTT.

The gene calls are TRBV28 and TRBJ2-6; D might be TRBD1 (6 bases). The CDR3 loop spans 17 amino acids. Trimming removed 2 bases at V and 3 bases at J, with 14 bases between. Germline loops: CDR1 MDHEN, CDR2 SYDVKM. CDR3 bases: TGTGCCAGCAGTTTAAATACAGGGTCGAATGGGGCCAACGTCCTGACTTTC. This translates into CASSLNTGSNGANVLTF.

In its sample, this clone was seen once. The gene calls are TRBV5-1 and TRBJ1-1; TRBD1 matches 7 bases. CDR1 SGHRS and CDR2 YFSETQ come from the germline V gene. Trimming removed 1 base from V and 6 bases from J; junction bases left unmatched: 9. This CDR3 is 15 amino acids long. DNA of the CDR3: TGCGCCAGCAGCTTGACAGTGACGACAGGGTCTGAAGCTTTCTTT. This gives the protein CASSLTVTTGSEAFF.

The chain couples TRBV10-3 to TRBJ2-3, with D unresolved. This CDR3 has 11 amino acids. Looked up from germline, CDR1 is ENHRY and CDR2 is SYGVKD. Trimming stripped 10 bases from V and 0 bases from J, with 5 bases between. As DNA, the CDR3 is TGTGCCACCGCTAGCACAGATACGCAGTATTTT. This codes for CATASTDTQYF.

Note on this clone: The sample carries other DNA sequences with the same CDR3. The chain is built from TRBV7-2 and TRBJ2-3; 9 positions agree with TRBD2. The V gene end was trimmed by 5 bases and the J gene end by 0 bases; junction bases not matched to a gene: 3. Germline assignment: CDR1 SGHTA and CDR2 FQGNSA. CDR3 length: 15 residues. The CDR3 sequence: CASSPSGTSTDTQYF. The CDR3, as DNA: TGTGCCAGCAGCCCTAGCGGGACTAGCACAGATACGCAGTATTTT.

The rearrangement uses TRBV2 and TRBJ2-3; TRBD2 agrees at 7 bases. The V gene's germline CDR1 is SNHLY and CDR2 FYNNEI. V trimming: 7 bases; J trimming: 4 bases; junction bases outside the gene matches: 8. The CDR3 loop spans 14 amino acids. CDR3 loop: CASIDSGIADTQYF. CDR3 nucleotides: TGTGCCAGCATCGACAGCGGGATCGCAGATACGCAGTATTTT. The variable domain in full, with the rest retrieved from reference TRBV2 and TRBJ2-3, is EPEVTQTPSHQVTQMGQEVILRCVPISNHLYFYWYRQILGQKVEFLVSFYNNEISEKSEIFDDQFSVERPDGSNFTLKIRSTKLEDSAMYFCASIDSGIADTQYFGPGTRLTVL.

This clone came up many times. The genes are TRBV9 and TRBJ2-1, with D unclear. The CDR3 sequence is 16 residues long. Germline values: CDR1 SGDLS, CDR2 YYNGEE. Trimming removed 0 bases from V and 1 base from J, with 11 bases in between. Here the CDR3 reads CASSVEPTGSYNEQFF. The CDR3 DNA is TGTGCCAGCAGCGTAGAACCCACCGGGTCCTACAATGAGCAGTTCTTC. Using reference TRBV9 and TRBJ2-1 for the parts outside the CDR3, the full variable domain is DSGVTQTPKHLITATGQRVTLRCSPRSGDLSVYWYQQSLDQGLQFLIQYYNGEERAKGNILERFSAQQFPDLHSELNLSSLELGDSALYFCASSVEPTGSYNEQFFGPGTRLTVL.

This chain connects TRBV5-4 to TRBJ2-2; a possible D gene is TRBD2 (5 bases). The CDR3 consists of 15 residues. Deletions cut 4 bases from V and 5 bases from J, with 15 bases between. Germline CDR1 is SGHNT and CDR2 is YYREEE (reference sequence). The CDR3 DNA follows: TGTGCCAGCAGCCTGGATGGGAGAGGTACCGGGGAGCTGTTTTTT. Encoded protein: CASSLDGRGTGELFF. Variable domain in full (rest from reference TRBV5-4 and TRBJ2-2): ETGVTQSPTHLIKTRGQQVTLRCSSQSGHNTVSWYQQALGQGPQFIFQYYREEENGRGNFPPRFSGLQFPNYSSELNVNALELDDSALYLCASSLDGRGTGELFFGEGSRLTVL.

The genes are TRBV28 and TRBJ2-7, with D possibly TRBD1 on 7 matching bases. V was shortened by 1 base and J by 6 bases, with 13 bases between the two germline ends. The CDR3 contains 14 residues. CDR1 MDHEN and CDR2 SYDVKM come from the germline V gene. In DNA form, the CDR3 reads TGTGCCAGCAGTTTATCACAGGGGACTGCCGAGCAGTACTTC. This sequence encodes CASSLSQGTAEQYF.

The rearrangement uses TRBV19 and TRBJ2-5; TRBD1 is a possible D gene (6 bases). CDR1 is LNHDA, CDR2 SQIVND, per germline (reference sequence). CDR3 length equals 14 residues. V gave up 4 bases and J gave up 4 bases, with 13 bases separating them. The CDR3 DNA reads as TGTGCCAGTAGTACAAACTTGGGGGCAGAGACCCAGTACTTC. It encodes CASSTNLGAETQYF.

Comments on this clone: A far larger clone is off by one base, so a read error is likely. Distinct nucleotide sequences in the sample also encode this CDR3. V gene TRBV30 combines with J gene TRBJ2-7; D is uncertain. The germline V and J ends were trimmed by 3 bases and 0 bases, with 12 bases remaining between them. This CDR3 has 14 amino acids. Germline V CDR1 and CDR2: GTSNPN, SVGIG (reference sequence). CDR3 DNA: TGTGCCTGGAGCAACCGTGACGGCTCCTACGAGCAGTACTTC. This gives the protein CAWSNRDGSYEQYF.

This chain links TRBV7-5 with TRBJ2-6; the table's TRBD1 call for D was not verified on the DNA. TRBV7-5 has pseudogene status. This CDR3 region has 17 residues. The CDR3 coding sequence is TGTGCCAGAATGAACGAGTGTAGACAAAGTCGGGCCAACGTCCTGACTTTC. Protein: CARMNECRQSRANVLTF.

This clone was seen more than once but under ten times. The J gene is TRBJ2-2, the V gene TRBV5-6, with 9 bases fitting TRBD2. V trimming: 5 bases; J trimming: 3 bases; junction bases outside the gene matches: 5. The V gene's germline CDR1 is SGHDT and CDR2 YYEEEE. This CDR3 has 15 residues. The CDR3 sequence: CASRPGTSYTGELFF. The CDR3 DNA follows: TGTGCCAGCAGACCCGGGACTAGCTACACCGGGGAGCTGTTTTTT.

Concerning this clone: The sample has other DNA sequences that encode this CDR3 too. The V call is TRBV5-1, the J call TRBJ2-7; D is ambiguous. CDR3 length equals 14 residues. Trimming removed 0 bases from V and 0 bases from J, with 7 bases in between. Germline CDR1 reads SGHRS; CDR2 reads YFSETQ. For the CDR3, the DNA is TGCGCCAGCAGCTTGGGGCTAGTCTCCTACGAGCAGTACTTC. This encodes CASSLGLVSYEQYF.

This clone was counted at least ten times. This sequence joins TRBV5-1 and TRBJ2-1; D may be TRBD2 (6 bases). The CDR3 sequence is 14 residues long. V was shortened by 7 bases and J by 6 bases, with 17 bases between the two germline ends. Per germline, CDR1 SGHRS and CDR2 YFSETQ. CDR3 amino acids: CASRSDTSLNEQFF. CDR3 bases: TGCGCCAGCCGAAGCGATACTAGCCTCAATGAGCAGTTCTTC.

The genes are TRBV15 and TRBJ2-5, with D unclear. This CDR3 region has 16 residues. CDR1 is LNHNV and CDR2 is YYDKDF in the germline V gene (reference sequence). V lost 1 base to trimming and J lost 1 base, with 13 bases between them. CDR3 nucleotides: TGTGCCACCAGCAGAGGAGACTTGACCAGCCAAGAGACCCAGTACTTC. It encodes CATSRGDLTSQETQYF.

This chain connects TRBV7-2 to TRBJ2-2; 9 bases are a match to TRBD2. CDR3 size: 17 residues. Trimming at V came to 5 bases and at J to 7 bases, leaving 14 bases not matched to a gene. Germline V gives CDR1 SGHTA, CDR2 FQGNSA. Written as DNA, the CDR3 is TGTGCCAGCAGCATACCCCTCCCTAGCGGGAAAGTCGGGGAGCTGTTTTTT. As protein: CASSIPLPSGKVGELFF.

CDR3 region: CASSLRGPGLNEQYF. CDR3 in DNA: TGTGCCAGCAGCCTCAGGGGGCCCGGCTTGAACGAGCAGTACTTC. V gene TRBV21-1 combines with J gene TRBJ2-7; no check of the table's D call, TRBD1, against the DNA was made. TRBV21-1 is given as a pseudogene. CDR3 size: 15 residues.

CDR3 region: CASSEVGSVGELFF. As DNA, the CDR3 is TGCGCCAGCAGTGAGGTCGGGAGCGTGGGGGAGCTGTTTTTT. This sequence joins TRBV5-1 and TRBJ2-2; tentatively, D is TRBD2 (6 bases). This CDR3 is 14 amino acids long. Germline loops: CDR1 SGHRS, CDR2 YFSETQ. The V end lost 5 bases, the J end lost 8 bases, and 16 bases lay between the germline ends. Using reference TRBV5-1 and TRBJ2-2 for the parts outside the CDR3, the full variable domain is KAGVTQTPRYLIKTRGQQVTLSCSPISGHRSVSWYQQTPGQGLQFLFEYFSETQRNKGNFPGRFSGRQFSNSRSEMNVSTLELGDSALYLCASSEVGSVGELFFGEGSRLTVL.

CDR3 amino acids: CASSRESIYNEQFF. In DNA, the CDR3 is TGTGCCAGCAGTCGGGAGTCCATCTACAATGAGCAGTTCTTC. The rearrangement links TRBV6-1 to TRBJ2-1, with a weak D call TRBD2 (6 bases). This CDR3 has 14 residues. The ends were cut back, 5 bases at V and 3 bases at J, with 11 bases in the middle. Looked up from germline, CDR1 is MNHNS and CDR2 is SASEGT.